The rows below give T cell receptor beta chains drawn from one sample of a study of CD4 and CD8 cells across lung adenocarcinoma regions. TCRdb processed the PCR reads anew with MiXCR; each CDR3 protein has one entry. The sample yields 1,900 or so distinct CDR3 sequences, roughly two thirds seen once. The specimen sequenced was CD4+ T cells from the margin of a lung tumor. The receptors were gathered from a female donor with lung adenocarcinoma. The CD4 and CD8 labels of this study may be unreliable. Both conserved end residues are part of each CDR3. A D gene is named only where the DNA matches it firmly. A clone size is listed for some rows: how often the clone was seen (once, few, many), or a class if it is expanded.

d_call,clone_size,v_call,j_call,cdr3_nt,cdr3_aa
.,few,TRBV12-3/TRBV12-4,TRBJ2-3,TGTGCCAGCAGTTTAGTGATAGATACGCAGTATTTT,CASSLVIDTQYF
.,once,TRBV6-5,TRBJ2-4,TGTGCCAGCAGTTACGGCACGGGGCTGGGATCTAAAAACACTCAGTACTTC,CASSYGTGLGSKNTQYF
TRBD2,large,TRBV6-5,TRBJ2-3,TGTGCCAGCAGTTACACCTTTGGGGGAGGGTACGGTGATACGCAGTATTTT,CASSYTFGGGYGDTQYF
.,.,TRBV6-1,TRBJ2-1,TGTGCCAGCAGCGGAAACTGGGTAGCGGACAATGAGCAGTTTTTC,CASSGNWVADNEQFF
TRBD1,.,TRBV10-3,TRBJ2-1,TGTGCCACTAGACAGGGGGCGAGCAATGAGCAGTTCTTC,CATRQGASNEQFF
.,medium-sized,TRBV4-1,TRBJ2-1,TGCGCCAGCAGCCAAGAATCCAATGAGCAGTTCTTC,CASSQESNEQFF
TRBD2,.,TRBV10-2,TRBJ2-7,TGCGCCAGCAGTGAGTCGAAGGGACTAGCTGCCGAGCAGTACTTC,CASSESKGLAAEQYF
.,.,TRBV6-4,TRBJ2-1,TGTGCCAGCAGTCTCGGGAGTTCGAGCAATGAGCAGTTCTTC,CASSLGSSSNEQFF
TRBD1,.,TRBV6-1,TRBJ2-1,TGTGCCAGCAGTGCTACAGGGGTCGCCTACAATGAGCAGTTCTTC,CASSATGVAYNEQFF
.,.,TRBV6-1,TRBJ2-3,TGTGCCAGCGCTAAGACTAGAGCAGATACGCAGTATTTT,CASAKTRADTQYF
.,.,TRBV6-5,TRBJ2-5,TGTGCCAGCAGTTACTCTCGCATGGGCGGAGAGACCCAGTACTTC,CASSYSRMGGETQYF
.,.,TRBV4-2,TRBJ2-1,TGTGCCAGCAGCCCCGGGAGTGCGGAAGTTAGGAGTGAGCAGTTCTTC,CASSPGSAEVRSEQFF
.,few,TRBV7-2,TRBJ1-6,TGTGCCAGCAGCTTAGCAGGGGATTCACCCCTCCACTTT,CASSLAGDSPLHF
.,.,TRBV7-2,TRBJ2-1,TGTGCCAGCAGCATCAAAGCTGTGAGTCTCCAAGAGACCCAGTTCTTC,CASSIKAVSLQETQFF
.,.,TRBV6-1,TRBJ2-1,TGTGCCAGCAGTGAACCGACAGGGGCGGGAGGGAGGGCACAGTTCTTC,CASSEPTGAGGRAQFF
.,.,TRBV4-1,TRBJ1-4,TGCGCCAGCAGCTCCTCGGGGGGTTCTGAAAAACTGTTTTTT,CASSSSGGSEKLFF
TRBD2,.,TRBV6-1,TRBJ2-3,TGTGCCAGCAGTGAGACTAGCGGGGGGCCAGATACGCAGTATTTT,CASSETSGGPDTQYF
.,few,TRBV4-2,TRBJ2-5,TGTGCCAGCAGTCCGAACCTCAGGGCTTTGGAGACCCAGTACTTC,CASSPNLRALETQYF
TRBD1,.,TRBV6-5,TRBJ1-1,TGTGCCAGCAGTTACTCGAGAGCGGCAGGGCAGGGGGGCACTGAAGCTTTCTTT,CASSYSRAAGQGGTEAFF
TRBD2,.,TRBV6-5,TRBJ2-7,TGTGCCAGCAGTTACTCGCGGCTAGCGGGTCGTATCTACGAGCAGTACTTC,CASSYSRLAGRIYEQYF
TRBD1,once,TRBV12-3/TRBV12-4,TRBJ2-1,TGTGCCAGCAGTCCCGGACAGGGCCCCAGTACCACTAGTTCCTACAATGAGCAGTTCTTC,CASSPGQGPSTTSSYNEQFF
.,.,TRBV27,TRBJ2-1,TGTGCCAGCAGCCGAATCCAGGCTGAGGAGCTGTTCTTC,CASSRIQAEELFF
.,.,TRBV6-2/TRBV6-3,TRBJ2-5,TGTGCCAGCAGACGCGTTAGGATGTACCAAGAGACCCAGTACTTC,CASRRVRMYQETQYF